This T cell receptor beta chain was captured in a study of blood T cell repertoires in COVID-19. The protocol was immunoSEQ multiplex PCR, while the TCRdb copy is restricted to in-frame clones and leaves out a portion. The data contain 100,000 to 150,000 clones, approximately 90% of them singletons. This CDR3 is 17 amino acids long. V was clipped by 0 bases and J by 4 bases, with 19 bases between them. Germline V gives CDR1 SGHRS, CDR2 YFSETQ. Sequencing input: peripheral blood. This chain connects TRBV5-1 to TRBJ2-5; weak D call: TRBD1 (7 bases). This clonotype originated in a man in his fifties or sixties with COVID-19, enrolled during active disease. Here the CDR3 reads CASSLDLAGQYGETQYF. The CDR3 DNA reads TGCGCCAGCAGCTTGGATCTCGCGGGACAGTATGGAGAGACCCAGTACTTC.